This T cell receptor (beta chain) emerged from a study of Ad26.COV2.S vaccination and SARS-CoV-2 variants. Data came from immunoSEQ multiplex PCR; TCRdb stores just in-frame clones and leaves some out. Here the sample spans 440,000 or so clones, about 90% being singletons. Treatment meaning: about 20 received Ad26.COV2.S at low or high dose, single or two shots; several received placebo; per-sample allocation not given. Samples analyzed were those drawn on day 63 after the first vaccine or placebo injection. There are 14 residues in the CDR3. V was clipped by 0 bases and J by 5 bases, with 10 bases between them. Germline V gene data show CDR1 as SGHVS and CDR2 as FNYEAQ.

V usage is TRBV7-6 and J usage is TRBJ2-5, with D perhaps matching TRBD1 (6 bases). Sequencing used peripheral blood, obtained in a trial of Ad26.COV2.S vaccine versus placebo. The sequence came from a person aged 18 to 65 who received the Ad26.COV2.S COVID-19 vaccine or a placebo. The CDR3 DNA sequence: TGTGCCAGCAGCTTAGCGCTAAGGGGGGAGACCCAGTACTTC. Translated, it gives CASSLALRGETQYF.